Sequencing of this T cell receptor beta chain was carried out in a study of blood T cells in healthy people across ages. A sample-barcoded 5' primer and a J-beta primer mix were used in a second PCR of about 6 to 11 cycles. TCRdb processed the 5' RACE reads anew with MiXCR; each CDR3 protein has one entry. The sample includes fewer than 1,000,000 distinct CDR3 sequences, under 55% seen only once; the top ten take about a fifth. The TCR comes from a man aged 60-69 years in good health. The sample was blood.

The CDR3 loop reads CASSPTGVGGYSGTSNYEQYF. CDR3 DNA sequence: TGTGCCAGCAGTCCCACGGGGGTAGGGGGCTACTCCGGGACTAGCAACTACGAGCAGTACTTC. The gene calls are TRBV12-3 or TRBV12-4 and TRBJ2-7; 9 bases fit TRBD2. J was trimmed by 3 bases and V by 5 bases; bases with no gene match: 26. This CDR3 is 21 amino acids long.